This T cell receptor (beta chain) was found in a study of cytomegalovirus exposure and HLA in healthy donors (dated by TCRdb to 2017 to 2019). Background for the entire study: In an earlier analysis of about 560 of the donors, roughly 300 Gb of sequence data and 95 million to 130 million unique TCR beta sequences from 150 million to 200 million T cells were reported. To predict cytomegalovirus infection status, the study brought together high-throughput TCR immunosequencing, statistical association of individual TCRs with disease status, and machine learning. A later genetic analysis used genome-wide SNP genotypes for about three fifths of the 666 donors, treating that subset as a discovery cohort. Both class I and class II loci were covered by HLA typing, at four-digit resolution. Every discovery cohort repertoire had been produced on one sequencing platform. To study patterns of TCR occurrence, a later analysis re-analyzed previously published TCR beta repertoires from 600 to 750 donors and added high-resolution HLA genotyping. Besides the first cohort of under 700 subjects, a separate validation cohort made up of over a hundred different subjects was used. Roughly 300 gigabases of sequencing data and 70 million to 100 million unique TCR sequences were included in an early release covering about 620 HLA-typed donors. The study was designed to test whether signatures of past pathogen exposure could be identified by cataloging public T cell receptors. Using immunosequencing, the study profiled T cell repertoires from fewer than 850 subjects and related those repertoires to cytomegalovirus serostatus. In an earlier analysis of several hundred of the donors, high-throughput TCR beta sequencing was used to judge whether each TCR beta V gene segment behaved as functional or pseudogenic. The number of donors typed differed by locus, with 629-630 for A, B, C, DRB1 and DQB1, around 560 for DQA1, 606 for DPA1, and 400 to 490 for DPB1. Among under 450 genotyped donors of the cohort, an average of about 240,000 unique TCR beta nucleotide sequences were sequenced per donor, around 18% of them non-productive. In the later analysis, no new phenotypic data were used to find candidate immune exposures; instead, reliance was placed on TCR beta sequences and their occurrence across donors. Because of strong linkage in the cohort, roughly five DR-DQ haplotypes were treated as single units for association and clustering. The genetic ancestry cluster associated with self-reported Caucasian donors included 70% to 85% of the roughly 410 genotyped donors. Donor age, sex, ethnicity and CMV serostatus were compiled alongside the repertoire data. What the study reported, not specific to this receptor: A further reported finding was that TCR beta sequences accurately predicted the HLA-A and HLA-B alleles for most subjects in the first cohort. In this cohort, only TCR beta chains were sequenced, and detectable features were limited by the absence of alpha or paired-chain data. According to a later genetic analysis, donors in an Asian-associated ancestry cluster had fewer N-insertions in productive TCRs than the approximately 700-donor mean. A later analysis reported that several top co-occurrence clusters appeared linked to parvovirus B19, influenza, CMV and Epstein-Barr virus. In a later analysis, the rate of TCR association differed among HLA loci, with DRB1 alleles having the most associated TCRs and HLA-C alleles having the fewest. Immune exposure information for the cohort was limited to CMV serostatus. A few of the identified cytomegalovirus-associated TCR beta chains were confirmed in vitro to be specific for cytomegalovirus antigens. The classifier was reported to diagnose cytomegalovirus status with high specificity and sensitivity in both the original cohort and the validation cohort. Broadly in line with IMGT annotations, most TCR beta V segments showed up in productive rearrangements about 87% or about 30% of the time in an earlier analysis of approximately 600 of the donors. Sequencing depth was assumed to be roughly uniform across donors in the presence/absence analyses, though that assumption may not hold. Assigning TCR associations to individual alleles was difficult when HLA alleles, especially DR and DQ, strongly co-occurred. Most CMV-associated TCR beta chains appeared to be HLA-restricted in a later analysis, and the HLA associations seemed to be driven largely by CMV exposure. HLA typing was unavailable for some donors at each locus, so association tests used only the typed subset. Linkage disequilibrium might explain the correlated functional status among segregating V segments, but an unknown experimental factor could not be excluded. In a later analysis, some 17,000 TCR beta sequences were associated with specific HLA alleles at a false discovery rate of 0.05. A total of about 180 TCR beta chains were listed by the study as associated with cytomegalovirus. According to the authors, the approach could potentially be generalized to other disease states and immunological phenotypes. The 87-base-pair reads could not distinguish some IMGT-functional V segments, including TRBV6-2 and TRBV6-3, so those segments were excluded. Compared with equally common non-associated chains, HLA-associated TCR beta chains in a later analysis were more clonally expanded and had lower generation probabilities. Most TCR sequences were seen in very few donors, while some public TCRs were found in many individuals. A cluster of highly shared sequence variants was judged likely to represent a technical artifact of the sequencing pipeline. Because counts were too low, some 17 rarely observed V segments, including chromosome 9 orphons, were left out of the earlier analysis of 500 to 750 of the donors. An association between a missense DCLRE1C variant and V-gene and J-gene trimming of TCR beta chains was found in a later genetic analysis and replicated in an independent cohort.

Library generation was performed with the immunoSEQ multiplex PCR assay. A mixture of 60 forward primers for TCR Vbeta segments and 13 reverse primers for TCR Jbeta segments was used in the multiplex PCR. Amplification of the CDR3 region of rearranged TCR beta genes was performed with a multiplex PCR assay on genomic DNA. The amplified TCR beta libraries were sequenced on the Illumina HiSeq System as 87-base-pair reads. The original pipeline was this. A later analysis tallied roughly 76 million unique TCR beta chains across the 640 or so repertoires, and roughly 11 million of those chains were shared by two or more donors. Raw reads were error-corrected and collapsed into unique sequences with a nearest-neighbor algorithm that merged closely related sequences to remove PCR and sequencing errors. Alignment of CDR3 sequences to IMGT reference sequences was used to assign V, D and J gene segments. For a sequence to be retained, at least a six-nucleotide match to both a V gene segment and a J gene segment was required. A rearrangement was called productive if the CDR3 had no stop codons and remained in frame with V and J, and every other rearrangement was called non-productive. CDR3 was defined by IMGT convention, running from the second conserved V-encoded cysteine to the conserved J-encoded phenylalanine. In an earlier analysis of around 540 of the donors, sequences lacking an unambiguous match to a single V gene segment were excluded. In an earlier analysis of 587 of the donors, V segments were called functional above 56.7% productive rearrangements and were called segregating when the between-donor standard deviation exceeded 5%. A statistical classification framework was built for diagnosing cytomegalovirus status from the catalog of TCR beta chain sequences. V and J gene assignment, in a later analysis, came from comparing TCR nucleotide sequences with IMGT/GENE-DB human TR gene sequences. A later analysis assigned CDR3 sequences and most-parsimonious VDJ recombination scenarios with the TCRdist pipeline. A later analysis defined each TCR beta chain by its CDR3 amino acid sequence plus V-gene family, and excluded reads lacking a unique V-gene family. To address suspected cross-contamination and a sequencing artifact, a later analysis removed approximately 600 highly shared, low-generation-probability nucleotide sequences. In a later analysis, a clonal expansion index for each public chain was calculated from normalized within-repertoire ranks of inferred template counts. In a later analysis, generation probabilities were computed with a VDJ recombination model fitted to out-of-frame rearrangements, and the resulting probabilities were checked against IGoR. A later analysis scored TCR-TCR, TCR-HLA and TCR-CMV co-occurrence with hypergeometric tests, applying a repertoire-size bias correction to TCR pairs. A later analysis estimated false discovery rates by permuting HLA or CMV assignments 20 times. In a later analysis, co-occurring TCRs were grouped using DBSCAN, with TCRdist sequence similarity added in when clustering inside HLA-allele-positive subsets. Repertoires with fewer than 30,000 or more than 120,000 public chains, plus five repertoires with anomalous nucleotide sharing, were excluded from co-occurrence clustering. TCRdb provides this immuneACCESS table in a form limited to in-frame rearrangements. Some clones are lacking; in checked studies, under half of them reflect an unresolved V gene, and why the rest are absent is not known. V, J and clone size reflect that table, while D and trimming were determined from the DNA. The sample includes roughly 160,000 clones, with 77% observed a single time. Clones ranked in the top ten supply 3.7% of the sample.

A note on this clone: Its antigen is still unknown. Base qualities are missing; no much larger clone stands one base away.

The cohort consisted of more than 650 healthy bone marrow donors. At the time of sampling, all cohort members were nominally healthy, though unrecorded immune exposures were likely present. The donor was CMV seropositive and was included in the group of almost 300 seropositive cohort members. Each donor provided a peripheral blood sample, and peripheral blood mononuclear cells were used for TCR beta sequencing. Genomic DNA was extracted from the blood cell samples with the Qiagen DNeasy Blood Extraction Kit. The germline V gene (reference sequence) supplies CDR1 SGHKS and CDR2 YYEKEE. Deletion took 6 bases off V and 1 base off J, with a span of 16 bases between the germline ends. Taken from cysteine to phenylalanine, the CDR3 has 15 residues. Only the CDR3 DNA is retained, 45 bases long and in frame from the first base.

The source of this sequence is a man aged 30-40 years in good health and CMV-seropositive. The rearrangement joined TRBV5-5 to TRBJ1-2, with the D gene not confidently named. The source material was PBMCs. This receptor has the CDR3 CASNPAGGFNYGYTF. The nucleotide sequence is TGTGCCAGCAACCCGGCGGGAGGGTTTAACTATGGCTACACCTTC.